This record covers a single T cell receptor beta chain. The data belong to a study of blood T cell repertoires in COVID-19. V trimming: 6 bases; J trimming: 7 bases; junction bases outside the gene matches: 9. CDR1 and CDR2 (germline): MNHEY, SMNVEV (reference sequence). The CDR3 loop spans 15 amino acids. Study processing details: Amplification from reference gene primers served as the basis for estimated nucleated cell counts. Here immunoSEQ multiplex PCR was the method, and the copy in TCRdb shows in-frame clones only, minus some. V, J and clone size are taken as reported in that table, and D and trimming were inferred from the DNA itself. Of tens of thousands of clones listed, around nine tenths were seen once; the top ten hold 18%.

The chain links TRBV27 to TRBJ1-6; 7 bases agree with TRBD1. Sequences were obtained from peripheral blood. This sequence was found in a woman aged 80 or older with acute or convalescent COVID-19. CDR3 DNA: TGTGCCAGCAGCACCGGGACAGTGCGCAATTCACCCCTCCACTTT. Its translation is CASSTGTVRNSPLHF.